Included here is one T cell receptor beta chain sequence, with context. The sample belongs to a study of cytomegalovirus exposure and HLA in healthy donors. Researchers ran the PCR with 60 Vbeta and 13 Jbeta primers. Only in-frame clones appear in the TCRdb table, and some are missing; sequencing was by immunoSEQ multiplex PCR. Of 110,000 or so clones listed, about 80% are singletons. This clonotype was obtained from a middle-aged woman in good health and CMV-seropositive. Sequencing used PBMCs.

The CDR3 loop reads CASSLRGQVPGANVLTF. CDR3 in DNA: TGTGCCAGCAGTTTAAGGGGACAGGTCCCTGGGGCCAACGTCCTGACTTTC. The chain couples TRBV27 to TRBJ2-6; 8 bases are shared with TRBD1. This CDR3 comprises 17 residues. Germline V lookup: CDR1 MNHEY, CDR2 SMNVEV (reference sequence). V was pared by 2 bases and J by 2 bases, with 5 bases of the junction left unmatched.